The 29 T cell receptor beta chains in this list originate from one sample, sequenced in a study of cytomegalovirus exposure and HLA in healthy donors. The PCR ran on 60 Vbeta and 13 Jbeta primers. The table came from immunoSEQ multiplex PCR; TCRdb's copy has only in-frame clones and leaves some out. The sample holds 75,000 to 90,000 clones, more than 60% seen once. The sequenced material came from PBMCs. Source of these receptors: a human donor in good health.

CDR3 protein: CASSESESTDTQYF. The DNA for the CDR3 is TGTGCCAGCAGTGAGAGCGAGAGCACAGATACGCAGTATTTT. V usage is TRBV2 and J usage is TRBJ2-3; D not certain. Trimming pared 3 bases from V and 0 bases from J, leaving 7 bases between. This CDR3 region has 14 residues. Germline CDR1 and CDR2: SNHLY and FYNNEI.

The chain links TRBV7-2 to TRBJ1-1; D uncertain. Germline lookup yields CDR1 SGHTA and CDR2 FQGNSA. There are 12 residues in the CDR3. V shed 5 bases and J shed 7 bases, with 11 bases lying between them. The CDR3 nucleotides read TGTGCCAGCAGCGTTTACGGGATTGAAGCTTTCTTT. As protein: CASSVYGIEAFF.

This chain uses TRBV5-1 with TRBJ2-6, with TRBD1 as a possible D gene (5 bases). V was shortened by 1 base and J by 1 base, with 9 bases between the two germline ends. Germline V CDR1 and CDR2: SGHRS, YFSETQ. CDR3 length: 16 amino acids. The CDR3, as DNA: TGCGCCAGCAGCTTGCAGGGCCAATCTGGGGCCAACGTCCTGACTTTC. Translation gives CASSLQGQSGANVLTF.

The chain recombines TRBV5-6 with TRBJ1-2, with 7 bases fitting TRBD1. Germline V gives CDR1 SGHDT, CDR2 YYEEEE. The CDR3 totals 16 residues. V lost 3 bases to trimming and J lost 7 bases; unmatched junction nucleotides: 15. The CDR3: CASSSKNRQGGRGYTF. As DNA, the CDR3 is TGTGCCAGCAGCTCGAAAAATCGGCAGGGGGGTCGTGGCTACACCTTC.

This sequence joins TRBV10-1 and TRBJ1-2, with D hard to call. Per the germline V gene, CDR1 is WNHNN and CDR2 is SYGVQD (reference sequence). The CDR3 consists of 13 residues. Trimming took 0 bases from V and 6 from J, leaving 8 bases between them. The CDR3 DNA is TGCGCCAGCAGTGAGTCGATGAGTCATGGCTACACCTTC. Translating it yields CASSESMSHGYTF.

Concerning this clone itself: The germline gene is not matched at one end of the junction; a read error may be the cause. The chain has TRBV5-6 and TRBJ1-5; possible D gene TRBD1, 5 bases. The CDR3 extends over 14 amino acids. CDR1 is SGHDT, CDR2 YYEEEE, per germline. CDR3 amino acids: CASSSEVDNQPQNF. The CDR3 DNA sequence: TGTGCCAGCAGCTCCGAGGTGGACAATCAGCCCCAGAATTTT.

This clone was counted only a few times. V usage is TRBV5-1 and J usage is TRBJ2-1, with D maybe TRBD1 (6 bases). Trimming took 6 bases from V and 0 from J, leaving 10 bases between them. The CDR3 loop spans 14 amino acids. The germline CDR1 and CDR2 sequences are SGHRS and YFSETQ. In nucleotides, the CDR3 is TGCGCCAGCAACCGGGACAACTCCTACAATGAGCAGTTCTTC. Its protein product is CASNRDNSYNEQFF.

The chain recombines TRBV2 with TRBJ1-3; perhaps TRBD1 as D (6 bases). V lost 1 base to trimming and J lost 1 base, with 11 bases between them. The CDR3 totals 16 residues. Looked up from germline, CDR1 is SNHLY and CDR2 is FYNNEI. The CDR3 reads CASSEEVGASGNTIYF. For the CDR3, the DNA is TGTGCCAGCAGTGAAGAGGTGGGGGCGTCTGGAAACACCATATATTTT. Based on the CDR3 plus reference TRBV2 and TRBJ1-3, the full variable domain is EPEVTQTPSHQVTQMGQEVILRCVPISNHLYFYWYRQILGQKVEFLVSFYNNEISEKSEIFDDQFSVERPDGSNFTLKIRSTKLEDSAMYFCASSEEVGASGNTIYFGEGSWLTVV.

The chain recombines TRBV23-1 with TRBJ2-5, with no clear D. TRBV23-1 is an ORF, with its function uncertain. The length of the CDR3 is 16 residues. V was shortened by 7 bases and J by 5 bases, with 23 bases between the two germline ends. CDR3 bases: TGCGCCAGCATCTCAATGGTGGAGATGGGTGAGGAGACCCAGTACTTC. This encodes CASISMVEMGEETQYF.

CDR3 amino acids: CASRQDREFNYGYTF. The CDR3 DNA reads as TGTGCCAGCAGACAGGACAGAGAATTTAACTATGGCTACACCTTC. J is TRBJ1-2 and V is TRBV6-5; possible D gene TRBD1, 6 bases. V lost 6 bases and J lost 1, with 15 bases in between. The CDR3 runs to 15 residues. Germline V lookup: CDR1 MNHEY, CDR2 SVGAGI.

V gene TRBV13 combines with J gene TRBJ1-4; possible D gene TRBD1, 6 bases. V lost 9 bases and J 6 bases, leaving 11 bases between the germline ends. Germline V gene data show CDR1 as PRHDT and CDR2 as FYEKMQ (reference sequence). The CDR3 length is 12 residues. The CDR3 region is CASRGADEKLFF. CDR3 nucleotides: TGTGCCAGTCGGGGGGCAGATGAAAAACTGTTTTTT.

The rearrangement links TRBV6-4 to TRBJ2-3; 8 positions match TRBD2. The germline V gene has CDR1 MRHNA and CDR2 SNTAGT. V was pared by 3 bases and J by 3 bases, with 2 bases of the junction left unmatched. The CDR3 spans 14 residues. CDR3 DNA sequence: TGTGCCAGCAGTGAGCGGGGGGAGACAGATACGCAGTATTTT. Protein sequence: CASSERGETDTQYF.

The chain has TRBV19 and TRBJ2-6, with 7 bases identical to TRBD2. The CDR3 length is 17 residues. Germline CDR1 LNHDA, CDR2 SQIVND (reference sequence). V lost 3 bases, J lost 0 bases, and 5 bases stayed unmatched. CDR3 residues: CASSIGSGFSGANVLTF. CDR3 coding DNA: TGTGCCAGTAGTATTGGTAGCGGGTTCTCTGGGGCCAACGTCCTGACTTTC.

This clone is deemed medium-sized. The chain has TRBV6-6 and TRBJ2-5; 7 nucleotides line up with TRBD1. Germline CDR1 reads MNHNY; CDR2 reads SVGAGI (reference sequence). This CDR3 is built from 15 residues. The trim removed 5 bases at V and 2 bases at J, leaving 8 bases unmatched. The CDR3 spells CASSGSGTVQETQYF. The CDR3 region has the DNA TGTGCCAGCAGTGGATCCGGGACAGTGCAAGAGACCCAGTACTTC.

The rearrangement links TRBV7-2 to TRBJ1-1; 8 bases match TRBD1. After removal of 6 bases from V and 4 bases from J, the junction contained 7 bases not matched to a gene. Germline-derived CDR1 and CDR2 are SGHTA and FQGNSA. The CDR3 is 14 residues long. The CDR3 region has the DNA TGTGCCAGCAGAGGACAGGGATCAAGCACTGAAGCTTTCTTT. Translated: CASRGQGSSTEAFF.

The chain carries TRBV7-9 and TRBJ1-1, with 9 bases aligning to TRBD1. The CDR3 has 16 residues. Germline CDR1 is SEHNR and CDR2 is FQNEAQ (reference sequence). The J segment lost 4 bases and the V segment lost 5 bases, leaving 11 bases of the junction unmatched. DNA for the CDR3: TGTGCCAGCAGCAAAGGAACAGGGGGCGCAGGCACTGAAGCTTTCTTT. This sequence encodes CASSKGTGGAGTEAFF.

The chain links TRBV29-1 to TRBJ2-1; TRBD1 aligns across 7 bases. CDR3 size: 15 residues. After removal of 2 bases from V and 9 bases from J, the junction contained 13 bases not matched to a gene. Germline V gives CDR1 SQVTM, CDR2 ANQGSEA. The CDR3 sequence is CSVERGGQIKGEQFF. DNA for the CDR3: TGCAGCGTTGAAAGAGGGGGACAGATTAAAGGTGAGCAGTTCTTC.

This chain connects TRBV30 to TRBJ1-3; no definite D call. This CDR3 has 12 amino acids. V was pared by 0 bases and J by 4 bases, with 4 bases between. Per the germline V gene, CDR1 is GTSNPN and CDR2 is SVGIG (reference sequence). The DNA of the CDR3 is TGTGCCTGGAGTGTCGGGGGAAACACCATATATTTT. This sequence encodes CAWSVGGNTIYF.

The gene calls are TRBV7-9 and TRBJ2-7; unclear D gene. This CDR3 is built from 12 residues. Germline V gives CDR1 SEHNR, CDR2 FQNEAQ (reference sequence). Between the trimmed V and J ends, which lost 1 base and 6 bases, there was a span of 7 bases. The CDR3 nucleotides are TGTGCCAGCAGCTTAGTCCCGCGCGAGCAGTACTTC. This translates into CASSLVPREQYF.

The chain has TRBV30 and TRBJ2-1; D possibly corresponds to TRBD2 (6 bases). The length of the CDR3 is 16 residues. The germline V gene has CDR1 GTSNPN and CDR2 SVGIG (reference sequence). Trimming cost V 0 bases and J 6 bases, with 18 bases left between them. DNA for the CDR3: TGTGCCTGGAGTGTAGCTAGCGCGGCAGTTGTCAATGAGCAGTTCTTC. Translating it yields CAWSVASAAVVNEQFF.

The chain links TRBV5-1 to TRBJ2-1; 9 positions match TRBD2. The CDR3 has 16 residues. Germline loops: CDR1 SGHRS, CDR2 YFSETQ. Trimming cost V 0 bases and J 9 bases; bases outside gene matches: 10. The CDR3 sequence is CASSLDIGTSTREQFF. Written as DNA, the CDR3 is TGCGCCAGCAGCTTGGATATCGGGACTAGCACTCGTGAGCAGTTCTTC.

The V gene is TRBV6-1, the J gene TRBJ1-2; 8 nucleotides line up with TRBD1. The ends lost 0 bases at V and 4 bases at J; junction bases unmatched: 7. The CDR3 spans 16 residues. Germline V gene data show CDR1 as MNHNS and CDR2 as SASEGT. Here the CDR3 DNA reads TGTGCCAGCAGTGAAGCATCAACAGGGGGTATCTATGGCTACACCTTC. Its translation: CASSEASTGGIYGYTF.

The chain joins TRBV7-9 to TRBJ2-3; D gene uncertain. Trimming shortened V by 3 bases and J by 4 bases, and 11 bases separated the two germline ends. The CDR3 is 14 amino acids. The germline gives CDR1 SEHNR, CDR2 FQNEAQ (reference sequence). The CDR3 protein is CASSLSVGADTQYF. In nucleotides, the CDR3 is TGTGCCAGCAGCTTGAGTGTGGGCGCAGATACGCAGTATTTT. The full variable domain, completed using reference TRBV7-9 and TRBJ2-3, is DTGVSQNPRHKITKRGQNVTFRCDPISEHNRLYWYRQTLGQGPEFLTYFQNEAQLEKSRLLSDRFSAERPKGSFSTLEIQRTEQGDSAMYLCASSLSVGADTQYFGPGTRLTVL.

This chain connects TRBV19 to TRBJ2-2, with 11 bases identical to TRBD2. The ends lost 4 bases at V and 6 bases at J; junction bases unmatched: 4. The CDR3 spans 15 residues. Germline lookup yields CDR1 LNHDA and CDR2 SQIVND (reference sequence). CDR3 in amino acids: CASSTGTSGAGELFF. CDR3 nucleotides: TGTGCCAGTAGTACCGGGACTAGCGGAGCCGGGGAGCTGTTTTTT.

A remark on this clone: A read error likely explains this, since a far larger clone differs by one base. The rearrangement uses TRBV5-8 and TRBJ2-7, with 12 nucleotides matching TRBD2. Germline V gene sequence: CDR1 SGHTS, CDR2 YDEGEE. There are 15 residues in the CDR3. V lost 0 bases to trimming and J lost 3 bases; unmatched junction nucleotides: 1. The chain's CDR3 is CASSLGLAGDYEQYF. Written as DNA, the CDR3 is TGTGCCAGCAGCTTGGGACTAGCGGGGGACTACGAGCAGTACTTC.

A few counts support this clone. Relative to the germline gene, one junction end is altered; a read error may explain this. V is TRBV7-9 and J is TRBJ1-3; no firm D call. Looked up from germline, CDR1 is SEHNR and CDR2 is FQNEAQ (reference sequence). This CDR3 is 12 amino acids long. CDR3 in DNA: TGTTCCAGCAGCTTAGAGGCAGGTTGGTCGCATTTT. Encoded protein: CSSSLEAGWSHF.

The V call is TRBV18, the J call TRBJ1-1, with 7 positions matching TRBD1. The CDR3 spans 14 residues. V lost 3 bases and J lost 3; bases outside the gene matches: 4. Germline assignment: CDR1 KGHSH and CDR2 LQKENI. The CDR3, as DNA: TGTGCCAGCTCACCGACAGGGAGATACACTGAAGCTTTCTTT. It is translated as CASSPTGRYTEAFF.

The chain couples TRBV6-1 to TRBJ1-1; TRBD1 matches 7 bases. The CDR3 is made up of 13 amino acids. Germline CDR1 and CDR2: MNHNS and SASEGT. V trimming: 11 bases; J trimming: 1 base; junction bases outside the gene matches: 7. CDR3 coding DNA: TGTGCCGCACAGGGGATAAGGAACACTGAAGCTTTCTTT. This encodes CAAQGIRNTEAFF.

The CDR3 sequence is CASSPKVAGDYEQYF. The CDR3 DNA is TGCGCCAGCAGCCCAAAGGTAGCGGGGGACTACGAGCAGTACTTC. V and J are TRBV4-1 and TRBJ2-7; 9 positions agree with TRBD2. The CDR3 has 15 amino acids. The J segment lost 3 bases and the V segment lost 4 bases, leaving 7 bases of the junction unmatched. Germline CDR1 and CDR2: MGHRA and YSYEKL.